The T cell receptor (beta chain) under discussion was sequenced for a study of monozygotic twins with inflammatory bowel disease. Per sample, reverse transcription was split into eight reactions. TCRdb reprocessed the 5' RACE reads and reports one entry per CDR3 protein, with no DNA. The sample's table shows about 99,000 distinct CDR3 sequences. Findings and caveats of the study: It was in IBD patients that TCRbeta diversity (inverse Simpson) was lower than in healthy co-twins.

Details on this clonotype: What it recognizes is unknown.

CDR1 and CDR2 (germline): MNHNS, SASEGT. The CDR3 runs to 19 residues. This clonotype was sampled from a human donor with ulcerative colitis or Crohn's disease, or a healthy co-twin of an affected twin (not recorded which). The specimen sequenced was blood. The V call is TRBV6-1, the J call TRBJ2-6; no DNA is available, so the TRBD2 call from TCRdb remains unchecked. CDR3 protein: CASTLSVQGRPGGANVLTF.